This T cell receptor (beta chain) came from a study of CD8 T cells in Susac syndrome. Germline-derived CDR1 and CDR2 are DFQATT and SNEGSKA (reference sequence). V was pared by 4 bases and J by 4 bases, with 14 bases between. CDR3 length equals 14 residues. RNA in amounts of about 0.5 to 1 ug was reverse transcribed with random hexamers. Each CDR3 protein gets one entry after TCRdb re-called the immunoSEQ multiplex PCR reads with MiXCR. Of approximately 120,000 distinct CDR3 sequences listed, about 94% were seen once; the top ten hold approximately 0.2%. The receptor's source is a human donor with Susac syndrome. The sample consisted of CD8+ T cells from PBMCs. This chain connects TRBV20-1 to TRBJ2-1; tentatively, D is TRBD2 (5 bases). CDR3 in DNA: TGCAGTGCTAAGATTCCGGGAACTTACAATGAGCAGTTCTTC. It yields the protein CSAKIPGTYNEQFF.